One and the same sample provided the 17 T cell receptor beta chains below, sequenced in a study of shared clonotypes between healthy human individuals. In the naive CD8 group, cells lacked CD45RO and were positively selected for CCR7, so terminally differentiated effector memory CD45RA+ cells were left out. Method: immunoSEQ multiplex PCR; TCRdb's copy keeps in-frame clones and lacks some. The repertoire consists of around 580,000 clones, with 98% occurring once and the leading ten covering less than 0.35%. The specimen was naive CD8+ T cells sorted from blood. Receptor source: a man aged 25-45 years in good health.

This sequence joins TRBV7-9 and TRBJ2-7; TRBD2 might be the D (5 bases). The CDR3 has 15 residues. V shed 1 base and J shed 7 bases, with 17 bases lying between them. The germline CDR1 and CDR2 sequences are SEHNR and FQNEAQ (reference sequence). CDR3 region: CASSLGWVGDFEQYF. The CDR3 region has the DNA TGTGCCAGCAGCTTAGGCTGGGTCGGGGATTTTGAGCAGTACTTC.

The chain couples TRBV6-1 to TRBJ1-1; the D is unclear. Germline values: CDR1 MNHNS, CDR2 SASEGT. Between the trimmed V and J ends, which lost 11 bases and 0 bases, there was a span of 10 bases. The CDR3 consists of 12 residues. The CDR3 nucleotides read TGTGCCGGTCAGACGGTGAACACTGAAGCTTTCTTT. It is translated as CAGQTVNTEAFF.

The rearrangement joins TRBV21-1 to TRBJ2-2. TRBV21-1 is tagged as a pseudogene. The CDR3 length is 14 residues. The CDR3 spells CASSVRPNTGELFF. CDR3 nucleotides: TGTGCCAGCAGCGTAAGGCCGAACACCGGGGAGCTGTTTTTT.

This clone was seen just once. The gene calls are TRBV4-3 and TRBJ2-1; unclear D gene. Germline assignment: CDR1 LGHNA and CDR2 YSLEER. V lost 0 bases and J 1 base, leaving 10 bases between the germline ends. This CDR3 is built from 16 residues. For the CDR3, the DNA is TGCGCCAGCAGCCAAGACGCCCTTTGGTCCTACAATGAGCAGTTCTTC. Translating it yields CASSQDALWSYNEQFF.

The V gene is TRBV9, the J gene TRBJ2-3; D is possibly TRBD1 (5 bases). Trimming took 3 bases from V and 7 from J, leaving 15 bases between them. This CDR3 is 14 amino acids long. Germline V lookup: CDR1 SGDLS, CDR2 YYNGEE. Written as DNA, the CDR3 is TGTGCCAGCAGCGCGGACATCCCGCCGTATACGCAGTATTTT. Encoded protein: CASSADIPPYTQYF.

The chain recombines TRBV6-1 with TRBJ2-7; 9 nucleotides line up with TRBD2. Germline lookup yields CDR1 MNHNS and CDR2 SASEGT. J gave up 0 bases and V 2 bases, and 2 bases lay outside the gene matches. There are 15 residues in the CDR3. The CDR3 nucleotides read TGTGCCAGCAGTGAATATAGCGGGAGCTCCTACGAGCAGTACTTC. This gives the protein CASSEYSGSSYEQYF.

This rearrangement joins TRBV29-1 to TRBJ1-1; D unclear. Germline values: CDR1 SQVTM, CDR2 ANQGSEA. This CDR3 region has 12 residues. Trimming removed 3 bases from V and 3 bases from J, with 8 bases in between. The CDR3, as DNA: TGCAGCGTTGATGTCTTCGACACTGAAGCTTTCTTT. Amino acids: CSVDVFDTEAFF. The variable domain in full, with the rest retrieved from reference TRBV29-1 and TRBJ1-1, is SAVISQKPSRDICQRGTSLTIQCQVDSQVTMMFWYRQQPGQSLTLIATANQGSEATYESGFVIDKFPISRPNLTFSTLTVSNMSPEDSSIYLCSVDVFDTEAFFGQGTRLTVV.

V is TRBV7-9 and J is TRBJ2-1; D gene ambiguous. The germline CDR1 and CDR2 sequences are SEHNR and FQNEAQ (reference sequence). V was shortened by 5 bases and J by 2 bases, with 16 bases between the two germline ends. The CDR3 length is 16 residues. The CDR3 loop reads CASSPAARSAYNEQFF. CDR3 DNA sequence: TGTGCCAGCAGCCCCGCGGCGCGGAGCGCCTACAATGAGCAGTTCTTC.

V and J are TRBV6-5 and TRBJ2-5; D gene ambiguous. The CDR3 runs to 13 residues. Germline-derived CDR1 and CDR2 are MNHEY and SVGAGI. V was pared by 5 bases and J by 5 bases, with 12 bases between. The CDR3 region has the DNA TGTGCCAGCAGTCCTAGACTGTTGGAGACCCAGTACTTC. Amino acid sequence: CASSPRLLETQYF.

This clone has only a few counts. The chain employs TRBV10-2 and TRBJ2-3, with TRBD1 matching over 11 bases. With 4 bases clipped from V and 3 bases from J, the junction kept 3 bases outside the gene matches. The V gene's germline CDR1 is WSHSY and CDR2 SAAADI. The CDR3 extends over 15 amino acids. CDR3 region: CASSAGQGVTDTQYF. CDR3 in DNA: TGCGCCAGCAGTGCGGGACAGGGGGTAACAGATACGCAGTATTTT.

This clone was counted a few times. The same CDR3 is also encoded by other DNA sequences in this sample. J is TRBJ2-1 and V is TRBV11-2; D remains ambiguous. The V end was cut by 5 bases, the J end by 6 bases, with 2 bases between. The CDR3 sequence is 10 residues long. CDR1 and CDR2 from the germline V gene are SGHAT and FQNNGV. The CDR3 DNA is TGTGCCAGCAGCCTCAATGAGCAGTTCTTC. It encodes CASSLNEQFF.

For this clone: An end of the junction does not agree with germline; a read error may underlie this. The chain employs TRBV7-9 and TRBJ1-2; D gene ambiguous. The CDR3 contains 11 residues. CDR1 is SEHNR, CDR2 FQNEAQ, per germline (reference sequence). This chain's CDR3 is CASSLPDPVAF. CDR3 in DNA: TGTGCCAGCAGCTTACCTGACCCTGTAGCCTTC.

CDR3 nucleotide sequence: TGTGCCAGCACTGTCCCGCGGGACAGGGGGCGGCGCGACCTGCCAGATACGCAGTATTTT. Its translation: CASTVPRDRGRRDLPDTQYF. The rearrangement joins TRBV2 to TRBJ2-3; 12 nucleotides agree with TRBD1. The V gene's germline CDR1 is SNHLY and CDR2 FYNNEI. V lost 7 bases and J lost 4; bases outside the gene matches: 21. The CDR3 is made up of 20 amino acids.

This chain joins TRBV19 and TRBJ2-5, with a tentative D call TRBD2 (5 bases). This CDR3 is built from 12 residues. Germline V gene lookup returns CDR1 LNHDA and CDR2 SQIVND (reference sequence). Trimming took off 4 bases at V and 5 bases at J, with 8 bases between the two ends. The CDR3 protein is CASSTGIETQYF. The CDR3 DNA sequence: TGTGCCAGTAGTACCGGGATCGAGACCCAGTACTTC.

V gene TRBV28 combines with J gene TRBJ2-7; TRBD2 agrees at 7 bases. Germline trimming cut 4 bases from V and 5 bases from J; bases unmatched to any gene: 17. The germline gives CDR1 MDHEN, CDR2 SYDVKM. CDR3 length equals 17 residues. The CDR3, as DNA: TGTGCCAGCAGTTCGTCATTTTCGGCGGGAGTTTCCCACGAGCAGTACTTC. The encoded protein is CASSSSFSAGVSHEQYF. Combining the CDR3 with reference TRBV28 and TRBJ2-7 gives the whole variable domain DVKVTQSSRYLVKRTGEKVFLECVQDMDHENMFWYRQDPGLGLRLIYFSYDVKMKEKGDIPEGYSVSREKKERFSLILESASTNQTSMYLCASSSSFSAGVSHEQYFGPGTRLTVT.

The genes are TRBV11-2 and TRBJ2-6; TRBD2 is a possible D gene (7 bases). In germline, CDR1 is SGHAT, CDR2 FQNNGV. CDR3 size: 18 residues. V was trimmed by 5 bases and J by 2 bases, leaving 19 bases between them. CDR3 DNA: TGTGCCAGCAGCCCCCAGAGGGGGGACTACCCTGGGGCCAACGTCCTGACTTTC. The encoded protein is CASSPQRGDYPGANVLTF.

The chain is built from TRBV2 and TRBJ2-3, with 10 bases lining up with TRBD2. Germline V gene lookup returns CDR1 SNHLY and CDR2 FYNNEI. Trimming at V came to 6 bases and at J to 1 base, leaving 4 bases not matched to a gene. The CDR3 loop spans 15 amino acids. CDR3 sequence reads: CASSGLAERTDTQYF. Written as DNA, the CDR3 is TGTGCCAGCAGCGGACTAGCGGAGCGCACAGATACGCAGTATTTT.